This T cell receptor beta chain comes out of a study of blood T cell repertoires in COVID-19. Study-level background: The United States, Italy and Spain provided the acute and convalescent COVID-19 samples. Sources were T cells, B-cell-depleted T cells, or PBMCs; the material itself was cDNA or gDNA.

Per the study methods: For nucleated cells, counts were estimated from reference gene primer amplification. TCRdb's table, derived via immunoSEQ multiplex PCR, lists solely in-frame clones and lacks some. The V and J calls and clone size were taken over from that table, and D and trimming were inferred from the DNA. The sample carries roughly 200,000 clones, more than 75% recorded once. CDR1 SGDLS and CDR2 YYNGEE come from the germline V gene. The V end was cut by 5 bases, the J end by 1 base, with 19 bases between. There are 17 residues in the CDR3. This clonotype was sampled from a middle-aged man with active or convalescent COVID-19. Sequencing was performed on peripheral blood. The chain combines TRBV9 with TRBJ1-3; D is unclear. CDR3 nucleotides: TGTGCCAGCAGTACACTAACTAACCTGCAATCTGGAAACACCATATATTTT. Its protein is CASSTLTNLQSGNTIYF.